What follows are 24 T cell receptor beta chains derived from one specimen sequenced in a study of CD8 T cells in ankylosing spondylitis. TCRdb analysed the 5' RACE reads with MiXCR anew, one entry per CDR3 protein. The sample yields 200,000 to 250,000 distinct CDR3 sequences, 25% to 30% seen once. Sequencing used blood, either unsorted or a sorted T cell fraction (not recorded which). The receptors stem from a male donor with ankylosing spondylitis or in good health (not recorded which).

This clonotype was recorded at least ten times. The genes are TRBV7-2 and TRBJ2-7, with 11 bases that match TRBD1. Germline V gives CDR1 SGHTA, CDR2 FQGNSA. The CDR3 spans 14 residues. The J segment lost 5 bases and the V segment lost 5 bases, leaving 5 bases of the junction unmatched. The CDR3 bases are TGTGCCAGCAGCCTCCGGACAGGGGGCCACGAGCAGTACTTC. Amino acids: CASSLRTGGHEQYF. Looking up the rest from reference TRBV7-2 and TRBJ2-7 gives the full variable domain: GAGVSQSPSNKVTEKGKDVELRCDPISGHTALYWYRQSLGQGLEFLIYFQGNSAPDKSGLPSDRFSAERTGGSVSTLTIQRTQQEDSAVYLCASSLRTGGHEQYFGPGTRLTVT.

The chain recombines TRBV6-1 with TRBJ1-2; 7 bases fit TRBD1. The CDR3 length is 13 residues. CDR1 MNHNS and CDR2 SASEGT come from the germline V gene. Trimming took 4 bases from V and 4 from J; bases not matched to a gene: 3. The CDR3 spells CASSAGTVYGYTF. The DNA of the CDR3 is TGTGCCAGCAGTGCCGGGACAGTCTATGGCTACACCTTC.

In this sample, this clonotype turned up many times. V and J are TRBV13 and TRBJ2-1; a possible D gene is TRBD2 (6 bases). The V end was cut by 8 bases, the J end by 10 bases, with 24 bases between. The CDR3 consists of 15 residues. Germline V lookup: CDR1 PRHDT, CDR2 FYEKMQ (reference sequence). This chain's CDR3 is CASSLRRDRVGEQFF. In nucleotides, the CDR3 is TGTGCCAGCTCCTTAAGGCGGGATAGGGTTGGCGAGCAGTTCTTC.

The rearrangement joins TRBV15 to TRBJ2-1; no firm D call. The V end lost 5 bases, the J end lost 5 bases, and 7 bases lay between the germline ends. Per the germline V gene, CDR1 is LNHNV and CDR2 is YYDKDF (reference sequence). CDR3 length equals 12 residues. The CDR3 nucleotides are TGTGCCACCAGCTTCGGACACAATGAGCAGTTCTTC. Translating it yields CATSFGHNEQFF.

CDR3 protein: CSVVGGGSTDTQYF. CDR3 sequence (DNA): TGCAGCGTTGTAGGTGGCGGCAGTACAGATACGCAGTATTTT. V gene TRBV29-1 combines with J gene TRBJ2-3, with D hard to call. Germline values: CDR1 SQVTM, CDR2 ANQGSEA. The CDR3 is 14 residues long. V was pared by 4 bases and J by 3 bases, with 14 bases between.

This clonotype was picked up a small number of times. V usage is TRBV10-3 and J usage is TRBJ2-3, with a possible D match to TRBD1 (7 bases). The CDR3 is 17 residues long. Germline assignment: CDR1 ENHRY and CDR2 SYGVKD. V lost 6 bases to trimming and J lost 1 base, with 20 bases between them. CDR3 nucleotide sequence: TGTGCCATCAGACGATCCCAGGGGGGAGAGGGCACAGATACGCAGTATTTT. It is translated as CAIRRSQGGEGTDTQYF.

A few counts support this clonotype. This chain links TRBV6-1 with TRBJ2-7, with D perhaps matching TRBD1 (6 bases). CDR1 MNHNS and CDR2 SASEGT come from the germline V gene. The V end was cut by 6 bases, the J end by 4 bases, with 22 bases between. The CDR3 consists of 16 residues. Here the CDR3 reads CASRTTAGDALYEQYF. The CDR3 nucleotides read TGTGCCAGCAGAACAACTGCAGGGGACGCCCTTTACGAGCAGTACTTC.

This clonotype has a count of ten or more. The chain couples TRBV6-5 to TRBJ2-5, with 12 bases that match TRBD2. CDR1 is MNHEY, CDR2 SVGAGI, per germline. CDR3 size: 18 residues. The V and J ends lost 4 bases and 1 base, in that order; junction bases with no gene match: 10. CDR3 loop: CASSLEASGRASQETQYF. CDR3 in DNA: TGTGCCAGCAGTTTGGAGGCTAGCGGGAGGGCCTCCCAAGAGACCCAGTACTTC.

Ten or more counts support this clonotype. The V gene is TRBV28, the J gene TRBJ2-5; 8 nucleotides line up with TRBD1. The junction had 8 bases not matched to a gene; V was cut back by 3 bases and J by 5 bases. CDR1 is MDHEN and CDR2 is SYDVKM in the germline V gene. The CDR3 sequence is 15 residues long. The CDR3 DNA is TGTGCCAGCAGTTTCGTGCAGGGGGCATGGGAGACCCAGTACTTC. Amino acids: CASSFVQGAWETQYF.

The sample holds many counts of this clonotype. V gene TRBV20-1 combines with J gene TRBJ2-1; TRBD2 matches at 8 bases. CDR3 length: 13 residues. With V trimmed by 0 bases and J by 12 bases, 7 bases remained unmatched. CDR1 and CDR2 from the germline V gene are DFQATT and SNEGSKA (reference sequence). Written as DNA, the CDR3 is TGCAGTGCTAGAGATAGGCGGGGGGCGAGGCAGTTCTTC. The encoded protein is CSARDRRGARQFF.

The chain recombines TRBV14 with TRBJ2-2, with D tentatively TRBD1 (5 bases). The ends were cut back, 6 bases at V and 0 bases at J, with 11 bases in the middle. CDR3 size: 15 residues. Germline V gene lookup returns CDR1 SGHDN and CDR2 FVKESK. The CDR3 spells CASRRTHANTGELFF. The DNA of the CDR3 is TGTGCCAGCAGGAGGACACATGCGAACACCGGGGAGCTGTTTTTT.

This clonotype was picked up many times. The chain joins TRBV20-1 to TRBJ2-5, with D possibly TRBD1 on 6 matching bases. The CDR3 is 15 amino acids. Germline V gene data show CDR1 as DFQATT and CDR2 as SNEGSKA (reference sequence). V lost 3 bases to trimming and J lost 0 bases, with 14 bases between them. CDR3 nucleotide sequence: TGCAGTGCTAGTGAGATAAGGGGGTACCAAGAGACCCAGTACTTC. It specifies CSASEIRGYQETQYF.

This clonotype came up many times. The chain recombines TRBV25-1 with TRBJ1-6; 7 bases fit TRBD1. The J segment lost 6 bases and the V segment lost 8 bases, leaving 7 bases of the junction unmatched. This CDR3 contains 14 residues. Germline V CDR1 and CDR2: MGHDK, SYGVNS. Here the CDR3 reads CASRTGTANSPLHF. CDR3 in DNA: TGTGCCAGCCGTACCGGGACAGCTAATTCACCCCTCCACTTT.

This clonotype was counted ten times or more. The chain recombines TRBV7-2 with TRBJ2-7; 8 bases are a match to TRBD1. Germline values: CDR1 SGHTA, CDR2 FQGNSA. Trimming at V came to 2 bases and at J to 6 bases, leaving 9 bases not matched to a gene. The CDR3 consists of 15 residues. DNA of the CDR3: TGTGCCAGCAGCTTAAAGTCGGACAGGGTGGGCGAGCAGTACTTC. This sequence encodes CASSLKSDRVGEQYF.

This chain uses TRBV20-1 with TRBJ2-1; D gene unclear. This CDR3 is 10 amino acids long. Germline CDR1 reads DFQATT; CDR2 reads SNEGSKA (reference sequence). V was clipped by 3 bases and J by 8 bases, with 5 bases between them. CDR3 sequence (DNA): TGCAGTGCTAGTATGGATGAGCAGTTCTTC. Encoded protein: CSASMDEQFF.

This clonotype was observed at least ten times. This chain links TRBV4-3 with TRBJ2-1; D might be TRBD2 (6 bases). V was clipped by 1 base and J by 7 bases, with 14 bases between them. Germline CDR1 LGHNA, CDR2 YSLEER. CDR3 length: 15 residues. CDR3 sequence: CASSQAGTEANEQFF. CDR3 DNA sequence: TGCGCCAGCAGCCAAGCCGGGACTGAGGCGAATGAGCAGTTCTTC.

This rearrangement joins TRBV4-1 to TRBJ1-2; D gene ambiguous. Germline V gene sequence: CDR1 MGHRA, CDR2 YSYEKL. Trimming cost V 0 bases and J 6 bases, with 14 bases left between them. The CDR3 covers 15 residues. The CDR3 protein is CASSQDLTGRDGYTF. DNA for the CDR3: TGCGCCAGCAGCCAAGATCTAACGGGGAGGGATGGCTACACCTTC.

This clonotype was counted only a few times. V gene TRBV7-2 combines with J gene TRBJ2-7; D remains ambiguous. This CDR3 spans 17 amino acids. V was trimmed by 5 bases and J by 2 bases, leaving 22 bases between them. The germline V gene encodes CDR1 SGHTA and CDR2 FQGNSA. The CDR3 sequence: CASSPRSSGVMTYEQYF. The CDR3 DNA reads as TGTGCCAGCAGCCCCCGATCGTCTGGGGTAATGACCTACGAGCAGTACTTC. The full variable domain, with the rest looked up from reference TRBV7-2 and TRBJ2-7, is GAGVSQSPSNKVTEKGKDVELRCDPISGHTALYWYRQSLGQGLEFLIYFQGNSAPDKSGLPSDRFSAERTGGSVSTLTIQRTQQEDSAVYLCASSPRSSGVMTYEQYFGPGTRLTVT.

This clonotype was counted only a few times. The chain combines TRBV5-5 with TRBJ2-3, with 12 bases fitting TRBD2. Germline trimming cut 4 bases from V and 1 base from J; bases unmatched to any gene: 4. This CDR3 has 16 amino acids. In germline, CDR1 is SGHKS, CDR2 YYEKEE (reference sequence). The CDR3 nucleotides are TGTGCCAGCAGCACCTCTAGCGGGAGGGGCACAGATACGCAGTATTTT. It codes for CASSTSSGRGTDTQYF.

The CDR3 loop reads CASKREPGTDTQYF. CDR3 bases: TGTGCCAGCAAGCGGGAGCCGGGCACAGATACGCAGTATTTT. The V gene is TRBV12-3 or TRBV12-4, the J gene TRBJ2-3, with 8 positions matching TRBD2. Trimming at V came to 7 bases and at J to 1 base, leaving 4 bases not matched to a gene. The CDR3 spans 14 residues.

In its sample, this clonotype ranks as medium-sized. The rearrangement joins TRBV20-1 to TRBJ2-1; 10 bases match TRBD2. V dropped 8 bases and J dropped 6; count of bases not matched to a gene: 10. CDR1 and CDR2 from the germline V gene are DFQATT and SNEGSKA (reference sequence). The CDR3 spans 14 residues. The CDR3 sequence: CSTTGTSVSNEQFF. CDR3 in DNA: TGCAGTACGACCGGGACTAGCGTATCCAATGAGCAGTTCTTC.

Here the CDR3 DNA reads TGTGCCAGCAGCGTAGATAGACGAGACTCCTACAATGAGCAGTTCTTC. Protein product: CASSVDRRDSYNEQFF. The J gene is TRBJ2-1, the V gene TRBV9; D gene uncertain. The germline V gene has CDR1 SGDLS and CDR2 YYNGEE. Trimming cost V 0 bases and J 0 bases, with 10 bases left between them. The CDR3 has 16 amino acids.

This clonotype was observed many times. The V call is TRBV9, the J call TRBJ2-5, with TRBD1 as a possible D gene (6 bases). The V gene's germline CDR1 is SGDLS and CDR2 YYNGEE. The CDR3 has 13 residues. Trimming left V 2 bases short and J 5 bases short, with 10 bases between. The CDR3 nucleotides read TGTGCCAGCAGCGTTGACAGGAGGGAGACCCAGTACTTC. Translating gives CASSVDRRETQYF.

This clonotype was observed a few times. The chain employs TRBV7-2 and TRBJ2-6, with 9 bases matching TRBD2. V gave up 2 bases and J gave up 0 bases; unmatched junction bases: 2. The germline gives CDR1 SGHTA, CDR2 FQGNSA. The CDR3 has 17 amino acids. CDR3 sequence: CASSLPSGTSGANVLTF. CDR3 nucleotide sequence: TGTGCCAGCAGCTTACCTAGCGGGACCTCTGGGGCCAACGTCCTGACTTTC.